This T cell receptor (beta chain) was obtained from a study of preoperative IRX-2 immunotherapy in early breast cancer. The CDR3 runs 15 residues. Data came from immunoSEQ multiplex PCR; TCRdb stores just in-frame clones and leaves some out. The profile shows about 42,000 clones, 60% to 80% of them singletons. Noted treatment: preoperative locoregional IRX-2 cytokine immunotherapy. Sequences were derived from tumor tissue, sampled after IRX-2 immunotherapy. The TCR comes from a human donor with breast cancer. V is TRBV7-5 and J is TRBJ2-1; TRBD1, the table's D call, lacks a check against the DNA. TRBV7-5 is given as a pseudogene. CDR3 sequence reads: CASSLSQTQANEQFF. The CDR3, as DNA: TGTGCCAGCAGCTTGTCACAGACCCAAGCCAATGAGCAGTTCTTC.